Listed below are T cell receptor beta chains from one sample, sequenced in a study of cytomegalovirus exposure and HLA in healthy donors. Sequencing used immunoSEQ multiplex PCR; TCRdb keeps in-frame clones, though not all of them. The sample contains under 150,000 clones, over 65% of which appear only once. Source material: PBMCs. All receptors come from a man aged 40-49 years in good health and CMV-seropositive. Both conserved end residues are part of each CDR3. Fields, in order: CDR3 length, V gene, J gene, clone size, D gene, CDR3 DNA, CDR3 protein. The D gene is left open where the match is weak. Clone size appears in some rows only: once, few, many, or a class for an expanded clone.

len: 11
v_gene: TRBV30
j_gene: TRBJ1-1
abundance: .
d_gene: .
CDR3nt: TGTGCCTGGGATAGGGGAACTGAAGCTTTCTTT
CDR3aa: CAWDRGTEAFF

len: 16
v_gene: TRBV6-5
j_gene: TRBJ2-1
abundance: .
d_gene: .
CDR3nt: TGTGCCAGCAGTTACTCGGGCAGAACCCGTTACAATGAGCAGTTCTTC
CDR3aa: CASSYSGRTRYNEQFF

len: 16
v_gene: TRBV14
j_gene: TRBJ2-2
abundance: .
d_gene: .
CDR3nt: TGTGCCAGCAGCCAAGGGTGGCTCGAGAACACCGGGGAGCTGTTTTTT
CDR3aa: CASSQGWLENTGELFF

len: 14
v_gene: TRBV6-5
j_gene: TRBJ1-5
abundance: few
d_gene: TRBD1
CDR3nt: TGTGCCAGCAGGACAGGGGCTTCCAATCAGCCCCAGCATTTT
CDR3aa: CASRTGASNQPQHF

len: 14
v_gene: TRBV18
j_gene: TRBJ1-2
abundance: .
d_gene: TRBD1
CDR3nt: TGTGCCAGCTCATCGGACAGGTCCCTCGGTGGCTACACCTTC
CDR3aa: CASSSDRSLGGYTF

len: 16
v_gene: TRBV14
j_gene: TRBJ2-1
abundance: .
d_gene: TRBD2
CDR3nt: TGTGCCAGCAGCACTTACGATAGCGGGAGGGGACATGAGCAGTTCTTC
CDR3aa: CASSTYDSGRGHEQFF

len: 17
v_gene: TRBV11-2
j_gene: TRBJ2-7
abundance: .
d_gene: TRBD2
CDR3nt: TGTGCCAGCAGCTCCCCGACTAGCGGGAGAGGGGCCTACGAGCAGTACTTC
CDR3aa: CASSSPTSGRGAYEQYF

len: 15
v_gene: TRBV28
j_gene: TRBJ2-1
abundance: .
d_gene: TRBD1
CDR3nt: TGTGCCAGCATAAACCGGGACAGGGCCTACAATGAGCAGTTCTTC
CDR3aa: CASINRDRAYNEQFF

len: 16
v_gene: TRBV5-1
j_gene: TRBJ1-3
abundance: .
d_gene: .
CDR3nt: TGCGCCAGCAGCTTGGAGGGAGAACTCTCTGGAAACACCATATATTTT
CDR3aa: CASSLEGELSGNTIYF

len: 12
v_gene: TRBV14
j_gene: TRBJ1-1
abundance: .
d_gene: .
CDR3nt: TGTGCCAGCAGCCAAGAGTCGGTCGGGGCTTTCTTT
CDR3aa: CASSQESVGAFF

len: 11
v_gene: TRBV5-6
j_gene: TRBJ1-2
abundance: .
d_gene: .
CDR3nt: TGTGCCAGCAGCCCTCCCTATGGCTACACCTTC
CDR3aa: CASSPPYGYTF

len: 15
v_gene: TRBV7-3
j_gene: TRBJ2-5
abundance: .
d_gene: .
CDR3nt: TGTGCCAGCGGGGTGCGGGGCTCCTCCCGGGAGACCCAGTACTTC
CDR3aa: CASGVRGSSRETQYF

len: 13
v_gene: TRBV29-1
j_gene: TRBJ1-2
abundance: .
d_gene: TRBD1
CDR3nt: TGCAGCGTTGAGCCAGGGGGCCGAGATGGCTACACCTTC
CDR3aa: CSVEPGGRDGYTF

len: 12
v_gene: TRBV28
j_gene: TRBJ2-7
abundance: .
d_gene: .
CDR3nt: TGTGCCAGCAGTACCTCGGGGTACGAGCAGTACTTC
CDR3aa: CASSTSGYEQYF

len: 15
v_gene: TRBV5-4
j_gene: TRBJ2-1
abundance: .
d_gene: TRBD2
CDR3nt: TGTGCCAGCAGTTCCGGGACTAGTAGTGGCAATGAGCAGTTCTTC
CDR3aa: CASSSGTSSGNEQFF

len: 12
v_gene: TRBV7-2
j_gene: TRBJ1-5
abundance: .
d_gene: .
CDR3nt: TGTGCCAGCAGCTTTCAGGGTCAGCCCCAGCATTTT
CDR3aa: CASSFQGQPQHF

len: 15
v_gene: TRBV6-5
j_gene: TRBJ2-6
abundance: once
d_gene: .
CDR3nt: TGTGCCAGCAGTTATGGGGCATCTGGGGCCAACGTCCTGACTTTC
CDR3aa: CASSYGASGANVLTF

len: 13
v_gene: TRBV11-1
j_gene: TRBJ1-5
abundance: .
d_gene: .
CDR3nt: TGTGCCAGCAGCTTTGGTAGGGGCCAGCCCCAGCATTTT
CDR3aa: CASSFGRGQPQHF

len: 15
v_gene: TRBV2
j_gene: TRBJ2-3
abundance: .
d_gene: .
CDR3nt: TGTGCCAGCAGTGAAAATAGCTCTGGTGCAGATACGCAGTATTTT
CDR3aa: CASSENSSGADTQYF

len: 18
v_gene: TRBV11-3
j_gene: TRBJ1-2
abundance: .
d_gene: .
CDR3nt: TGTGCCAGCAGCCTCAAGGTGGCAGGGGCCCACCCTAACTATGGCTACACCTTC
CDR3aa: CASSLKVAGAHPNYGYTF

len: 18
v_gene: TRBV14
j_gene: TRBJ2-2
abundance: few
d_gene: .
CDR3nt: TGTGCCAGCAGCCAAGCTGGCGGGTTTTGGGCGTACACCGGGGAGCTGTTTTTT
CDR3aa: CASSQAGGFWAYTGELFF

len: 15
v_gene: TRBV7-9
j_gene: TRBJ2-2
abundance: .
d_gene: TRBD2
CDR3nt: TGTGCCAGCAGCTCTACTAGCGGAATAGCCGGGGAGCTGTTTTTT
CDR3aa: CASSSTSGIAGELFF

len: 16
v_gene: TRBV7-9
j_gene: TRBJ2-1
abundance: .
d_gene: TRBD2
CDR3nt: TGTTCCAGCAGCTTGGCTAGCGGGAGTTGGTCCAATGAGCAGTTCTTC
CDR3aa: CSSSLASGSWSNEQFF

len: 13
v_gene: TRBV6-1
j_gene: TRBJ1-1
abundance: few
d_gene: .
CDR3nt: TGTGCCACCGAGGGAATCATGAACACTGAAGCTTTCTTT
CDR3aa: CATEGIMNTEAFF

len: 17
v_gene: TRBV1
j_gene: TRBJ2-6
abundance: .
d_gene: .
CDR3nt: TGCACCAGCAGCCACCCAGGGGGCCATACTGGGGCCAACGTCCTGACTTTC
CDR3aa: CTSSHPGGHTGANVLTF

len: 15
v_gene: TRBV6-5
j_gene: TRBJ1-2
abundance: .
d_gene: .
CDR3nt: TGTGCCAGCAGTTACTCGTATAGGGGATCGTATGGCTACACCTTC
CDR3aa: CASSYSYRGSYGYTF

len: 15
v_gene: TRBV28
j_gene: TRBJ2-1
abundance: once
d_gene: TRBD2
CDR3nt: TGTGCCAGCAGCCAGAGACGACTAGCGGGAGGCCTAGCGTTCTTC
CDR3aa: CASSQRRLAGGLAFF

len: 17
v_gene: TRBV7-8
j_gene: TRBJ1-1
abundance: .
d_gene: .
CDR3nt: TGTGCCAGCACCCTATCCCCAGGGACATCTATGAACACTGAAGCTTTCTTT
CDR3aa: CASTLSPGTSMNTEAFF

len: 11
v_gene: TRBV20-1
j_gene: TRBJ1-2
abundance: .
d_gene: .
CDR3nt: TGCAGTGCGAGGGACAACGATAGCTACACCTTC
CDR3aa: CSARDNDSYTF

len: 13
v_gene: TRBV27
j_gene: TRBJ1-2
abundance: .
d_gene: .
CDR3nt: TGTGCCAGCAGTGCTCGAGATGGTTATGGCTACACCTTC
CDR3aa: CASSARDGYGYTF

len: 15
v_gene: TRBV2
j_gene: TRBJ2-2
abundance: .
d_gene: .
CDR3nt: TGTGCCAGCAGTGAACGACGGGAGAACACCGGGGAGCTGTTTTTT
CDR3aa: CASSERRENTGELFF

len: 14
v_gene: TRBV6-5
j_gene: TRBJ1-1
abundance: once
d_gene: .
CDR3nt: TGTGCCAGCAGTTACAAGGGGGATAGAACTGAAGCTTTCTTT
CDR3aa: CASSYKGDRTEAFF

len: 14
v_gene: TRBV27
j_gene: TRBJ2-3
abundance: .
d_gene: .
CDR3nt: TGTGCCAGCATGTTACAGGGCGCCGGGGATACGCAGTATTTT
CDR3aa: CASMLQGAGDTQYF

len: 14
v_gene: TRBV5-8
j_gene: TRBJ2-2
abundance: few
d_gene: .
CDR3nt: TGTGCCAGCAGCTTGGCCGGTAGCACCGGGGAGCTGTTTTTT
CDR3aa: CASSLAGSTGELFF

len: 15
v_gene: TRBV6-1
j_gene: TRBJ1-2
abundance: few
d_gene: TRBD1
CDR3nt: TGTGCCAGCAGCTCCCTGACAGGGGATTACTATGGCTACACCTTC
CDR3aa: CASSSLTGDYYGYTF

len: 15
v_gene: TRBV6-1
j_gene: TRBJ1-5
abundance: .
d_gene: TRBD1
CDR3nt: TGTGCCAGCACCAAAGACAGGGCTGGCAATCAGCCCCAGCATTTT
CDR3aa: CASTKDRAGNQPQHF

len: 15
v_gene: TRBV6-5
j_gene: TRBJ1-3
abundance: .
d_gene: .
CDR3nt: TGTGCCAGCAGTTACTCGGCGGGGGACGGAAACACCATATATTTT
CDR3aa: CASSYSAGDGNTIYF

len: 13
v_gene: TRBV7-9
j_gene: TRBJ1-2
abundance: once
d_gene: TRBD1
CDR3nt: TGTGCCAGCAGCGCGGAGACAGGGGCTGGCTACACCTTC
CDR3aa: CASSAETGAGYTF

len: 15
v_gene: TRBV18
j_gene: TRBJ1-3
abundance: .
d_gene: .
CDR3nt: TGTGCCAGCTCACCACAAGACACACTAGCGAACACCATATATTTT
CDR3aa: CASSPQDTLANTIYF

len: 10
v_gene: TRBV20-1
j_gene: TRBJ1-2
abundance: .
d_gene: .
CDR3nt: TGCAGTGCTCGACAGTTTGGCTACACCTTC
CDR3aa: CSARQFGYTF

len: 14
v_gene: TRBV6-6
j_gene: TRBJ2-3
abundance: .
d_gene: .
CDR3nt: TGTGCCAGCAGTTACCGCATACAGGCAGATACGCAGTATTTT
CDR3aa: CASSYRIQADTQYF

len: 17
v_gene: TRBV4-3
j_gene: TRBJ2-2
abundance: .
d_gene: .
CDR3nt: TGCGCCAGCAGCCAAGCAAGGGGGAGGGCCTTGATCGGGGAGCTGTTTTTT
CDR3aa: CASSQARGRALIGELFF

len: 14
v_gene: TRBV7-2
j_gene: TRBJ2-5
abundance: .
d_gene: TRBD2
CDR3nt: TGTGCCAGCAGCTTAGCCGAAGCGGGAAAGACCCAGTACTTC
CDR3aa: CASSLAEAGKTQYF

len: 13
v_gene: TRBV27
j_gene: TRBJ2-7
abundance: .
d_gene: .
CDR3nt: TGTGCCAGCAGTTCTCGCCAGGGGCGCGAGCAGTACTTC
CDR3aa: CASSSRQGREQYF

len: 15
v_gene: TRBV28
j_gene: TRBJ2-5
abundance: .
d_gene: .
CDR3nt: TGTGCCAGCAGTGACCAAGACAATCAACAAGAGACCCAGTACTTC
CDR3aa: CASSDQDNQQETQYF